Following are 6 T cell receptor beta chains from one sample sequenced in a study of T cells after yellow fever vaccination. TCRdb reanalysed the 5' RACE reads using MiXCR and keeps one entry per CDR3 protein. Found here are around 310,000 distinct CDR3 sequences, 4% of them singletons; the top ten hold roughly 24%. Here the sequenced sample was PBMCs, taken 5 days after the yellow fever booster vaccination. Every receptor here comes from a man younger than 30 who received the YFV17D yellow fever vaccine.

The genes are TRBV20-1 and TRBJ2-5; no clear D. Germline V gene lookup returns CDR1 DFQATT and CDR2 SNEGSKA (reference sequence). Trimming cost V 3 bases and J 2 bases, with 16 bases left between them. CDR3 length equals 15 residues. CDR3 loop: CSARDPKGQQETQYF. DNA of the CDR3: TGCAGTGCTAGGGACCCCAAGGGTCAACAAGAGACCCAGTACTTC.

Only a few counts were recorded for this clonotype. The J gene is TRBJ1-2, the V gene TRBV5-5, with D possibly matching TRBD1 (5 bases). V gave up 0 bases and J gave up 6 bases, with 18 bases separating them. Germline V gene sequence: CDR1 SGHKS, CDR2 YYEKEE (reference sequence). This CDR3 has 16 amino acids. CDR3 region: CASSLGPRVGDDGYTF. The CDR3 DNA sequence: TGTGCCAGCAGCTTGGGTCCGAGGGTAGGGGATGATGGCTACACCTTC.

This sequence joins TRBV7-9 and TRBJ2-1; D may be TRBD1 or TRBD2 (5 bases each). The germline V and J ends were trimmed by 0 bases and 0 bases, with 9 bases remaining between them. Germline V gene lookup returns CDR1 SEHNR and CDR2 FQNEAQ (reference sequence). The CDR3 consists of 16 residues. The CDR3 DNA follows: TGTGCCAGCAGCTTAGCGTGGGGGATCTCCTACAATGAGCAGTTCTTC. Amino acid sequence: CASSLAWGISYNEQFF.

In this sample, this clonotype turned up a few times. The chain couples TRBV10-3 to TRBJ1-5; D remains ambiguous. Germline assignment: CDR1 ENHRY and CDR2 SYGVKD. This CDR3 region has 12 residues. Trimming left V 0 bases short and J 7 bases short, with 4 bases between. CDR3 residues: CAISESIQPQHF. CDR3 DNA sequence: TGTGCCATCAGTGAGTCGATACAGCCCCAGCATTTT.

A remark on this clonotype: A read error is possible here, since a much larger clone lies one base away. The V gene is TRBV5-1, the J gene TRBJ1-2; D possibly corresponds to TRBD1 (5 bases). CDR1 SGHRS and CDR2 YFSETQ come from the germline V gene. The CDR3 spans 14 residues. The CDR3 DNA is TGCGCCAGCAGCTTGGGGGGGTTGCAGAGCGGCTACCCCTTC. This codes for CASSLGGLQSGYPF.

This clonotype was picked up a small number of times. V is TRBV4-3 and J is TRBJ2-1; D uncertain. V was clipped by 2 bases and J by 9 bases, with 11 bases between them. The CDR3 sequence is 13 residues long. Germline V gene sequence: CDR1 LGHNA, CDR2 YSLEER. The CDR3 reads CASSQRPSFEQFF. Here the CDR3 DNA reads TGCGCCAGCAGCCAACGACCGTCCTTTGAGCAGTTCTTC.